Below, 16 T cell receptor beta chains from the same sample are listed, as sequenced in a study of T cell changes during pregnancy in multiple sclerosis. Generated by immunoSEQ multiplex PCR, the TCRdb table keeps only in-frame clones and is missing some. The table has around 57,000 clones, approximately 92% seen once; the top ten hold around 0.16%. The sample in question was CD4+ T cells from peripheral blood mononuclear cells, obtained after pregnancy. Receptor source: a female donor in good health, enrolled as a control in a pregnancy study.

The chain couples TRBV6-4 to TRBJ1-6; D not certain. Trimming pared 4 bases from V and 9 bases from J, leaving 10 bases between. The CDR3 runs 13 residues. Germline V CDR1 and CDR2: MRHNA, SNTAGT. CDR3 nucleotides: TGTGCCAGCAGTGGGAGCGTGGGTTCACCCCTCCACTTT. Translation: CASSGSVGSPLHF.

The chain carries TRBV27 and TRBJ2-7; 7 bases match TRBD2. The trim removed 2 bases at V and 7 bases at J, leaving 11 bases unmatched. The germline CDR1 and CDR2 sequences are MNHEY and SMNVEV (reference sequence). The CDR3 runs to 15 residues. The CDR3 nucleotides read TGTGCCAGCAGTTTAAAGATACCACGGGGGGAGGAGCAGTACTTC. It yields the protein CASSLKIPRGEEQYF.

This chain links TRBV19 with TRBJ1-2; TRBD1 matches 8 bases. V lost 3 bases, J lost 5 bases, and 2 bases stayed unmatched. The CDR3 is 13 amino acids. Looked up from germline, CDR1 is LNHDA and CDR2 is SQIVND (reference sequence). In DNA form, the CDR3 reads TGTGCCAGTAGTATCGGGACAGGTTATGGCTACACCTTC. Translating gives CASSIGTGYGYTF.

The chain is built from TRBV18 and TRBJ2-7; TRBD1 matches 8 bases. CDR3 size: 14 residues. Germline assignment: CDR1 KGHSH and CDR2 LQKENI. V was pared by 1 base and J by 4 bases, with 3 bases of the junction left unmatched. CDR3 in DNA: TGTGCCAGCTCACCACTGGGACAGGAGTACGAGCAGTACTTC. Translation: CASSPLGQEYEQYF.

The J gene is TRBJ1-1, the V gene TRBV29-1; TRBD1 is a possible D gene (5 bases). CDR3 length equals 12 residues. V lost 6 bases and J 8 bases, leaving 16 bases between the germline ends. From germline, CDR1 is SQVTM and CDR2 ANQGSEA. The CDR3 DNA follows: TGCAGCGTAGCGGGAGGACACTTCGAAGCTTTCTTT. Its protein product is CSVAGGHFEAFF.

This rearrangement joins TRBV5-4 to TRBJ2-1; TRBD2 agrees at 8 bases. CDR1 is SGHNT, CDR2 YYREEE, per germline (reference sequence). J gave up 7 bases and V 2 bases, and 8 bases lay outside the gene matches. The CDR3 extends over 15 amino acids. The CDR3 loop reads CASSLSSGRWNEQFF. CDR3 nucleotides: TGTGCCAGCAGCTTATCTAGCGGGCGATGGAATGAGCAGTTCTTC.

The chain employs TRBV30 and TRBJ1-5; D unresolved. Germline V lookup: CDR1 GTSNPN, CDR2 SVGIG (reference sequence). V lost 2 bases and J 10 bases, leaving 15 bases between the germline ends. The CDR3 is 13 amino acids. The CDR3 sequence: CAWSHGDPGPQHF. CDR3 DNA sequence: TGTGCCTGGAGTCACGGGGATCCAGGACCCCAGCATTTT.

This chain connects TRBV28 to TRBJ2-5, with 11 positions matching TRBD2. Per the germline V gene, CDR1 is MDHEN and CDR2 is SYDVKM. The CDR3 sequence is 15 residues long. J gave up 1 base and V 6 bases, and 4 bases lay outside the gene matches. As DNA, the CDR3 is TGTGCCAGCAGCTTTCTAGCGGGGGGCCAAGAGACCCAGTACTTC. This gives the protein CASSFLAGGQETQYF. Full variable domain (rest looked up from reference TRBV28 and TRBJ2-5): DVKVTQSSRYLVKRTGEKVFLECVQDMDHENMFWYRQDPGLGLRLIYFSYDVKMKEKGDIPEGYSVSREKKERFSLILESASTNQTSMYLCASSFLAGGQETQYFGPGTRLLVL.

The DNA for the CDR3 is TGCGCCAGCAGATCAGGGAACTTCCTTGAGACCCAGTACTTC. Translation gives CASRSGNFLETQYF. The rearrangement uses TRBV5-1 and TRBJ2-5; maybe TRBD1 (5 bases). The V gene lost 5 bases and the J gene lost 5 bases, with 16 bases spanning the gap. The CDR3 covers 14 residues. Germline loops: CDR1 SGHRS, CDR2 YFSETQ.

The J gene is TRBJ2-7, the V gene TRBV4-2; TRBD1 matches at 7 bases. There are 14 residues in the CDR3. Losses at the gene ends were 1 base for V and 2 bases for J; bases not matched to a gene: 2. CDR1 and CDR2 (germline): LGHNA, YNFKEQ. This chain's CDR3 is CASSQGDSAYEQYF. CDR3 DNA sequence: TGTGCCAGCAGCCAAGGGGACAGCGCCTACGAGCAGTACTTC.

The CDR3 sequence: CASSYSLAVTDTQYF. In DNA form, the CDR3 reads TGTGCCAGCAGTTACTCACTAGCCGTCACAGATACGCAGTATTTT. The rearrangement uses TRBV6-5 and TRBJ2-3; D possibly corresponds to TRBD2 (6 bases). This CDR3 contains 15 residues. Trimming cost V 0 bases and J 2 bases, with 9 bases left between them. CDR1 MNHEY and CDR2 SVGAGI come from the germline V gene.

The chain carries TRBV6-6 and TRBJ2-5, with TRBD2 as a possible D gene (7 bases). Germline V gene data show CDR1 as MNHNY and CDR2 as SVGAGI (reference sequence). The CDR3 spans 15 residues. V lost 7 bases and J lost 4, with 19 bases in between. The CDR3 protein is CASTLGGAFVETQYF. Written as DNA, the CDR3 is TGTGCCAGCACCTTAGGGGGGGCTTTCGTAGAGACCCAGTACTTC.

The rearrangement uses TRBV13 and TRBJ1-2; 7 bases agree with TRBD1. The CDR3 loop spans 11 amino acids. The germline V gene encodes CDR1 PRHDT and CDR2 FYEKMQ (reference sequence). J lost 5 bases, V lost 8 bases, and 2 bases had no gene match. CDR3: CASGTEYGYTF. CDR3 bases: TGTGCCAGCGGGACAGAGTATGGCTACACCTTC.

The rearrangement joins TRBV15 to TRBJ1-5; D is ambiguous. Trimming took 4 bases from V and 9 from J, leaving 7 bases between them. CDR1 and CDR2 from the germline V gene are LNHNV and YYDKDF (reference sequence). The CDR3 sequence is 11 residues long. This CDR3 reads CATSNIGPQHF. In DNA, the CDR3 is TGTGCCACCAGCAACATTGGGCCCCAGCATTTT.

This chain joins TRBV15 and TRBJ2-7; 9 bases are a match to TRBD1. The J segment lost 5 bases and the V segment lost 2 bases, leaving 7 bases of the junction unmatched. CDR1 LNHNV and CDR2 YYDKDF come from the germline V gene (reference sequence). The CDR3 loop spans 15 amino acids. CDR3: CATSRPGTGTDEQYF. The CDR3 nucleotides read TGTGCCACCAGCAGACCCGGGACAGGGACAGACGAGCAGTACTTC.

This chain's CDR3 is CASSQDTYRGTLHGYTF. Written as DNA, the CDR3 is TGCGCCAGCAGCCAAGATACTTATAGAGGGACTTTACATGGCTACACCTTC. J is TRBJ1-2 and V is TRBV4-3, with a weak D call TRBD1 (5 bases). There are 17 residues in the CDR3. The germline CDR1 and CDR2 sequences are LGHNA and YSLEER. V lost 0 bases, J lost 6 bases, and 20 bases lay in between.